This TCR beta chain emerged from a study of T cell responses to AZD1222 COVID-19 vaccine. Germline values: CDR1 SEHNR, CDR2 FQNEAQ (reference sequence). CDR3 size: 13 residues. The V end lost 4 bases, the J end lost 5 bases, and 11 bases lay between the germline ends. Sequencing used immunoSEQ multiplex PCR; TCRdb keeps in-frame clones, though not all of them. The sample lists around 88,000 clones, about nine tenths occurring once. Comments on this clone: No antigen is known for it. This sample includes further DNA sequences coding for the same CDR3.

General study results and limits: The number of AZD1222 recipients seropositive at baseline was only five to seven.

The material was peripheral blood, obtained on day 0 of AZD1222 vaccination. This clonotype was sampled from an adult in good health. The chain recombines TRBV7-9 with TRBJ2-5; tentative D call: TRBD1 (6 bases). The CDR3 is CASSSQGRETQYF. DNA for the CDR3: TGTGCCAGCAGCTCACAGGGTCGGGAGACCCAGTACTTC.